A selection of T cell receptor beta chains follows, all from one sample in a study of post-analysis software for immune sequencing data. TCRdb ran MiXCR on the PCR reads and lists one entry per CDR3 protein. The table lists 170,000 or so distinct CDR3 sequences, around 30% of them singletons. The sequenced sample consisted of blood. The origin of the receptors is a girl between 5 and 17 years old with multiple sclerosis. CDR3s include the opening cysteine and the closing phenylalanine or tryptophan. Each record gives: V gene, clone size, J gene, D gene, CDR3 DNA, CDR3 protein. The D gene is left open where the match is weak. Some rows have no size entry. The others give once, few or many, or a class for an expanded clone.

TRBV28,few,TRBJ2-5,NA,TGTGCCAGCAGTTTACCCCAGGCCCAAGAGACCCAGTACTTC,CASSLPQAQETQYF
TRBV15,NA,TRBJ2-3,NA,TGTGCCACCAGCAGAGAGGCCCCGGGGGTTGGAGATACGCAGTATTTT,CATSREAPGVGDTQYF
TRBV15,few,TRBJ1-1,NA,TGTGCCACCAGCAAGGTGGGGGAGGGGACTGAAGCTTTCTTT,CATSKVGEGTEAFF
TRBV7-9,many,TRBJ2-5,TRBD2,TGTGCCAGCAGCCGACTAGCGGGAAAGCATGAGCAGTACTTC,CASSRLAGKHEQYF
TRBV5-1,NA,TRBJ2-5,NA,TGCGCCAGCAGCTTGAGCACGACTACCGCCGGAGAGACCCAGTACTTC,CASSLSTTTAGETQYF
TRBV7-2,NA,TRBJ2-5,NA,TGTGCCAGCAGCTACCGGGACATTTTGCTCGGGGAGACCCAGTACTTC,CASSYRDILLGETQYF
TRBV5-1,few,TRBJ2-1,TRBD2,TGCGCCAGCAGCTTGGTGGGACTAGCGGGAGACAATGAGCAGTTCTTC,CASSLVGLAGDNEQFF
TRBV28,NA,TRBJ1-4,NA,TGTGCCAGCAGTTTGCAACAGGGTTCGGTGTTTTTT,CASSLQQGSVFF
TRBV3-1,NA,TRBJ1-5,NA,TGTGCCAGCAGCCAAGATCTCGGTCAGCCCCAGCATTTT,CASSQDLGQPQHF
TRBV6-2/TRBV6-3,NA,TRBJ2-5,TRBD2,TGTGCCAGCAGTTACTCGATTAGCGGGAAGTTCCAAGAGACCCAGTACTTC,CASSYSISGKFQETQYF
TRBV12-3/TRBV12-4,few,TRBJ2-5,NA,TGTGCCAGCAGTTTAGGTGTGGGGACGTACCAAGAGACCCAGTACTTC,CASSLGVGTYQETQYF
TRBV28,NA,TRBJ2-1,NA,TGTGCCAGCAGTCCACTATACGGCGAGAGGACCCCCTACAATGAGCAGTTCTTC,CASSPLYGERTPYNEQFF
TRBV11-2,NA,TRBJ2-1,TRBD2,TGTGCCAGCAGCTCGGGACTAGCGGGACTCAATGAGCAGTTCTTC,CASSSGLAGLNEQFF
TRBV4-1,few,TRBJ2-1,TRBD2,TGCGCCAGCAGCCAATACCCCCTGACTAGCGGGGAGTACAATGAGCAGTTCTTC,CASSQYPLTSGEYNEQFF
TRBV2,NA,TRBJ1-5,NA,TGTGCCAGCAGTGAAAGGAACACCAATCAGGCCCAGCATTTT,CASSERNTNQAQHF
TRBV5-1,NA,TRBJ2-2,TRBD1,TGCGCCAGCAGCGTTACCGGGACAGGGGAAACCGGGGAGCTGTTTTTT,CASSVTGTGETGELFF
TRBV20-1,many,TRBJ2-3,TRBD2,TGCAGTGCTAGAGAGGGTAGCGGGAGTACAGATACGCAGTATTTT,CSAREGSGSTDTQYF
TRBV7-2,NA,TRBJ2-1,NA,TGTGCCAGCAGCCCGGGTAGGGGGCGGGGGTCCTACAATGAGCAGTTCTTC,CASSPGRGRGSYNEQFF
TRBV7-2,NA,TRBJ2-7,NA,TGTGCCAGCAGCTCACCATTTTTCTCCCTCTTCTACGAGCAGTACTTC,CASSSPFFSLFYEQYF
TRBV15,NA,TRBJ1-2,NA,TGTGCCACCAGCACTGACAGGCTATTAGGGGGCTACACCTTC,CATSTDRLLGGYTF
TRBV5-1,many,TRBJ1-1,NA,TGCGCCAGCAGCTTGGATATGAACACTGAAGCTTTCTTT,CASSLDMNTEAFF
TRBV4-1,NA,TRBJ1-2,NA,TGCGCCAGCAGCCAAGATCGCCTATGTGCAGGCTACACCTTC,CASSQDRLCAGYTF
TRBV12-3/TRBV12-4,NA,TRBJ1-5,TRBD1,TGTGCCAGCACCCTAGGACAGGGAAGGAGCAATCAGCCCCAGCATTTT,CASTLGQGRSNQPQHF
TRBV20-1,NA,TRBJ1-5,TRBD1,TGCAGTGCAGCACAGGGGCGATACAATCAGCCCCAGCATTTT,CSAAQGRYNQPQHF
TRBV11-2,NA,TRBJ2-3,TRBD2,TGTGCCAGCAGCCGACAGTTATTAAGGCGGGAGCCCCGCACAGATACGCAGTATTTT,CASSRQLLRREPRTDTQYF
TRBV10-3,NA,TRBJ1-1,NA,TGTGCCACCAAGGAGAACACTGAAGCTTTCTTT,CATKENTEAFF
TRBV29-1,many,TRBJ2-7,TRBD2,TGCAGCGTTGAACTCTCTGGGGTAGCGGGGCCCTACGAGCAGTACTTC,CSVELSGVAGPYEQYF
TRBV15,NA,TRBJ1-5,NA,TGTGCCACCAGCGGAGGACGGGGCGATCAGCCCCAGCATTTT,CATSGGRGDQPQHF
TRBV9,NA,TRBJ1-3,TRBD1,TGTGCCAGCAGCGTAGCGTACAGGGGTGGAAACACCATATATTTT,CASSVAYRGGNTIYF
TRBV6-5,many,TRBJ2-7,NA,TGTGCCAGCCGCTCGGGCAACACCTACGAGCAGTACTTC,CASRSGNTYEQYF
TRBV28,NA,TRBJ1-2,NA,TGTGCCAGCACGGATCAGAACTATGGCTACACCTTC,CASTDQNYGYTF
TRBV14,NA,TRBJ1-2,TRBD1,TGTGCCAGCAGCCAAGTGGCAGGGGGGGGCTACACCTTC,CASSQVAGGGYTF
TRBV7-8,NA,TRBJ1-4,TRBD1,TGTGCCAGCAGCTTAGAGGGGGACAGAACTAATGAAAAACTGTTTTTT,CASSLEGDRTNEKLFF
TRBV18,NA,TRBJ2-7,NA,TGTGCCAGCTCACGCCAGGGGGGGGACTACGAGCAGTACTTC,CASSRQGGDYEQYF
TRBV12-3/TRBV12-4,few,TRBJ1-1,NA,TGTGCCAGCAGTTTCCGAGAGGACAGCCTTGGGTCTGAAGCTTTCTTT,CASSFREDSLGSEAFF
TRBV14,NA,TRBJ2-3,NA,TGTGCCAGCAGCCGATATATAGCGGCCACGGGCACAGATACGCAGTATTTT,CASSRYIAATGTDTQYF
TRBV29-1,many,TRBJ1-2,TRBD1,TGCAGCGTTTCGGGACAGGAAAAATATGGCTACACCTTC,CSVSGQEKYGYTF
TRBV20-1,NA,TRBJ2-1,NA,TGCAGTGCTAAAAGCCCTCTTGGGTCAGGGTATGGGAATGAGCAGTTCTTC,CSAKSPLGSGYGNEQFF
TRBV7-9,few,TRBJ2-5,NA,TGTGCCAGCAGCTCTCACCTCTTGACACAAGAGACCCAGTACTTC,CASSSHLLTQETQYF
TRBV20-1,many,TRBJ2-7,TRBD2,TGCAGTGCCCGGACGGCTAGCGGGCCTCGACCTTACGAGCAGTACTTC,CSARTASGPRPYEQYF